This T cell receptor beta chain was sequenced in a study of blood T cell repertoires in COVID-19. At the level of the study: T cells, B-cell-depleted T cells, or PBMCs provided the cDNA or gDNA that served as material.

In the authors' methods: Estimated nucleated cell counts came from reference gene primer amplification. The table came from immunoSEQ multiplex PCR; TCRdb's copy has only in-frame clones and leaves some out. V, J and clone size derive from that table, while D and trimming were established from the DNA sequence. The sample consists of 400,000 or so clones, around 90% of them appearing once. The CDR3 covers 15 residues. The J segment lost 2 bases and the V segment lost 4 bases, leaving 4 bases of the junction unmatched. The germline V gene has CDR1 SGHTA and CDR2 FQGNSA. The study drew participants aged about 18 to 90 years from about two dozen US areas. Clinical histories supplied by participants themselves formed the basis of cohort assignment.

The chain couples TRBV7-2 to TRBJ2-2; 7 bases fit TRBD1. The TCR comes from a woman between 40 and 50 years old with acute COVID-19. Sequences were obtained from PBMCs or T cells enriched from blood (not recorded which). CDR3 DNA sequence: TGTGCCAGCAGCTACGGGACAGTAAACACCGGGGAGCTGTTTTTT. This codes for CASSYGTVNTGELFF. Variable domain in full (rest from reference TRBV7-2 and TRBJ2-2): GAGVSQSPSNKVTEKGKDVELRCDPISGHTALYWYRQSLGQGLEFLIYFQGNSAPDKSGLPSDRFSAERTGGSVSTLTIQRTQQEDSAVYLCASSYGTVNTGELFFGEGSRLTVL.